The sequence of this T cell receptor beta chain was determined in a study of T cell therapy after organ transplantation. Assay used: immunoSEQ multiplex PCR; TCRdb lists only in-frame clones, some missing. Among roughly 48,000 clones listed, about 94% were seen once. Points on this clone: Its target is not known.

This receptor was identified in a human patient who had received a solid organ transplant and had CMV disease. The sequencing here drew on CD8+ T cells from blood, taken before autologous CMV-specific T cell therapy.

CDR3 sequence (DNA): TGTGCCAGCAGCCCAGGGGGACTAGCGGAGACCACCGGGGAGCTGTTTTTT. This sequence encodes CASSPGGLAETTGELFF. The chain is built from TRBV7-8 and TRBJ2-2; 11 bases map to TRBD2. This CDR3 has 17 residues. V was pared by 5 bases and J by 4 bases, with 9 bases of the junction left unmatched. Germline lookup yields CDR1 SGHVS and CDR2 FQNEAQ.